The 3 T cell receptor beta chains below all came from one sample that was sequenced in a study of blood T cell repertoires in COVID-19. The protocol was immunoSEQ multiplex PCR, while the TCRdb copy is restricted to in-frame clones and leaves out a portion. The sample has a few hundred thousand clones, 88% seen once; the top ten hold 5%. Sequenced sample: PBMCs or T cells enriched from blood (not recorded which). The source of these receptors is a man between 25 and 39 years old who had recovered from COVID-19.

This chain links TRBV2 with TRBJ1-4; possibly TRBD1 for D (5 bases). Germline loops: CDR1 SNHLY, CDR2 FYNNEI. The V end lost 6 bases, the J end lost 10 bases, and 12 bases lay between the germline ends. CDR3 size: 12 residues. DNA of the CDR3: TGTGCCAGCAGCGGCAGGGAGGCAAAACTGTTTTTT. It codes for CASSGREAKLFF.

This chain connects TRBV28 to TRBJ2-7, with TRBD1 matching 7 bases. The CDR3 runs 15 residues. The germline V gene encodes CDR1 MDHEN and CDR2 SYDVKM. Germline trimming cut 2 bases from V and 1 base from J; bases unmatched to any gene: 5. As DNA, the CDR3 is TGTGCCAGCAGTTTAGACAGGGATGAATCCTACGAGCAGTACTTC. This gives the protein CASSLDRDESYEQYF.

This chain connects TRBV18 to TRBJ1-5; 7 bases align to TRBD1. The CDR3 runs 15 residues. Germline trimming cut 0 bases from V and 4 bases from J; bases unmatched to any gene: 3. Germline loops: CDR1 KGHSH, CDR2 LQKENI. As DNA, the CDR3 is TGTGCCAGCTCACCACCGGGGACAGAAAATCAGCCCCAGCATTTT. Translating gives CASSPPGTENQPQHF. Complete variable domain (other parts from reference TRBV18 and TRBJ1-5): NAGVMQNPRHLVRRRGQEARLRCSPMKGHSHVYWYRQLPEEGLKFMVYLQKENIIDESGMPKERFSAEFPKEGPSILRIQQVVRGDSAAYFCASSPPGTENQPQHFGDGTRLSIL.